These T cell receptor beta chains were read from a single sample in a study of PD-1 blockade in classical Hodgkin lymphoma. Data came from immunoSEQ multiplex PCR; TCRdb stores just in-frame clones and leaves some out. The table records over 11,000 clones, roughly 78% of them present only once. Here the sequenced sample was peripheral blood mononuclear cells (PBMCs), taken before the second cycle of nivolumab. All receptors derive from a human donor with classical Hodgkin lymphoma. CDR3s include the opening cysteine and the closing phenylalanine or tryptophan. The order of the fields is V gene, J gene, D gene, clone size, CDR3 DNA, CDR3 protein. D genes are given only for firm matches. Not all rows give a size; the values are once, few, many and, for expanded clones, a class.

TRBV5-1,TRBJ1-1,.,few,TGCGCCAGCAGCTTCCGGGATCAAGACCTGGTTGAAGCTTTCTTT,CASSFRDQDLVEAFF
TRBV28,TRBJ1-2,TRBD1,.,TGTGCCAGCAGTTCATGGAGGGGGCGCCTCGATGGCTACACCTTC,CASSSWRGRLDGYTF
TRBV10-1,TRBJ1-1,.,.,TGCGCCAGCAGTGATGGGATCACTGAAGCTTTCTTT,CASSDGITEAFF
TRBV6-1,TRBJ2-1,TRBD2,once,TGTGCCAGCAGTGGGACTAGCGGGGTATACAATGAGCAGTTCTTC,CASSGTSGVYNEQFF
TRBV5-4,TRBJ2-5,TRBD1,.,TGTGCCAGCAGCTGGGGACAGGGAGGGGAGACCCAGTACTTC,CASSWGQGGETQYF
TRBV11-2,TRBJ1-1,.,.,TGTGCCAGCAGCTTAGGGGCGGGGGCTGAAGCTTTCTTT,CASSLGAGAEAFF
TRBV7-2,TRBJ1-5,.,.,TGTGCCAGCAGCCCCCAAGCCGCTCAGCCCCAGCATTTT,CASSPQAAQPQHF
TRBV9,TRBJ2-2,TRBD2,.,TGTGCCAGCAGCAAACTAGCGCGGAACACCGGGGAGCTGTTTTTT,CASSKLARNTGELFF
TRBV10-3,TRBJ2-3,TRBD2,.,TGTGCCATCAGTGCTACGGGACTAGCGGGGTCAGATACGCAGTATTTT,CAISATGLAGSDTQYF
TRBV19,TRBJ1-2,TRBD1,.,TGTGCCAGTAAGGGACAGGCCTATGGCTACACCTTC,CASKGQAYGYTF
TRBV14,TRBJ2-2,.,.,TGTGCCAGCAGCCAAGTTGAGGGGCCGAACACCGGGGAGCTGTTTTTT,CASSQVEGPNTGELFF
TRBV7-9,TRBJ1-1,TRBD1,medium-sized,TGTGCCAGCAGCTTGGGGTACAGGGGGCCTATGAACACTGAAGCTTTCTTT,CASSLGYRGPMNTEAFF
TRBV6-1,TRBJ2-7,TRBD2,.,TGTGCCAGCACCCCTAGCGGCGTTGCCTACGAGCAGTACTTC,CASTPSGVAYEQYF
TRBV5-6,TRBJ2-5,TRBD1,.,TGTGCCAGCAGCTTACCGGGACAGGGAGGTCGGGAGACCCAGTACTTC,CASSLPGQGGRETQYF
TRBV5-1,TRBJ2-1,.,.,TGCGCCAGCAGCTTGCAAGGGTACAATGAGCAGTTCTTC,CASSLQGYNEQFF